Below, 31 T cell receptor beta chains from the same sample are listed, as sequenced in a study of control samples from healthy donors and cancer patients. Assay used: immunoSEQ multiplex PCR; TCRdb lists only in-frame clones, some missing. The table includes tens of thousands of clones, about 92% detected once. The sample comprised PBMCs. These receptors came from a man aged 35 to 55 with colorectal cancer.

The chain is built from TRBV30 and TRBJ2-5, with D unclear. The V and J ends lost 0 bases and 0 bases respectively, with 14 bases between them. The germline V gene encodes CDR1 GTSNPN and CDR2 SVGIG (reference sequence). The CDR3 runs to 16 residues. The CDR3 loop is CAWSVDWQQYQETQYF. The CDR3 coding sequence is TGTGCCTGGAGTGTAGATTGGCAGCAGTACCAAGAGACCCAGTACTTC.

The rearrangement links TRBV5-1 to TRBJ2-2; D is undetermined. This CDR3 comprises 17 residues. Germline CDR1 is SGHRS and CDR2 is YFSETQ. Trimming cost V 4 bases and J 0 bases, with 16 bases left between them. The CDR3 protein is CASSPLSASTNTGELFF. For the CDR3, the DNA is TGCGCCAGCAGCCCACTATCGGCTAGTACGAACACCGGGGAGCTGTTTTTT.

A single count supports this clone. The chain carries TRBV2 and TRBJ2-6, with D possibly being TRBD1 (6 bases). The germline CDR1 and CDR2 sequences are SNHLY and FYNNEI. The CDR3 loop spans 15 amino acids. Trimming stripped 3 bases from V and 4 bases from J, with 10 bases between. In DNA form, the CDR3 reads TGTGCCAGCAGTGAGGGGGCGCGCGGGGCCAACGTCCTGACTTTC. It encodes CASSEGARGANVLTF.

The rearrangement uses TRBV9 and TRBJ1-2; D ambiguous. Germline CDR1 SGDLS, CDR2 YYNGEE. The ends were cut back, 0 bases at V and 8 bases at J, with 23 bases in the middle. The length of the CDR3 is 17 residues. The CDR3 reads CASSVGNLLRAERGYTF. The CDR3 nucleotides are TGTGCCAGCAGCGTAGGAAATCTGTTGAGGGCAGAAAGAGGCTACACCTTC.

The CDR3 reads CASSLGPPGTGNTGELFF. The CDR3 DNA reads TGCGCCAGCAGCCTCGGGCCCCCCGGGACAGGGAACACCGGGGAGCTGTTTTTT. The chain uses TRBV5-1 and TRBJ2-2; 8 nucleotides agree with TRBD1. CDR1 is SGHRS, CDR2 YFSETQ, per germline. There are 18 residues in the CDR3. V gave up 4 bases and J gave up 1 base; unmatched junction bases: 12.

With regard to this clone: Other DNA sequences in the sample encode the same CDR3. This chain joins TRBV5-1 and TRBJ2-1; D tentatively fits TRBD1 or TRBD2 (5 bases each). The CDR3 consists of 12 residues. Deletions cut 0 bases from V and 7 bases from J, with 5 bases between. The V gene's germline CDR1 is SGHRS and CDR2 YFSETQ. CDR3 bases: TGCGCCAGCAGCTTGGGGGGGAATGAGCAGTTCTTC. Translating gives CASSLGGNEQFF.

The chain has TRBV27 and TRBJ2-5; the match to TRBD2 covers 10 bases. Trimming took 2 bases from V and 5 from J; bases not matched to a gene: 8. Germline CDR1 MNHEY, CDR2 SMNVEV (reference sequence). The CDR3 has 16 amino acids. Here the CDR3 DNA reads TGTGCCAGCAGTTTAAGCCTAGCGGGAGCCGGGGAGACCCAGTACTTC. This gives the protein CASSLSLAGAGETQYF.

The CDR3 DNA reads as TGTGCCAGCAGTGGACCGGGACTTTTCACAGATACGCAGTATTTT. Protein product: CASSGPGLFTDTQYF. This chain connects TRBV2 to TRBJ2-3; a possible D gene is TRBD2 (6 bases). Trimming removed 4 bases from V and 2 bases from J, with 13 bases in between. This CDR3 is built from 15 residues. CDR1 and CDR2 from the germline V gene are SNHLY and FYNNEI.

About this clone: Other DNA sequences in this specimen translate into the identical CDR3. The chain uses TRBV30 and TRBJ1-6; 8 positions agree with TRBD1. The V gene's germline CDR1 is GTSNPN and CDR2 SVGIG (reference sequence). CDR3 size: 13 residues. V shed 0 bases and J 10 bases; nucleotides not matched to a gene: 2. CDR3 amino acids: CAWSVQGESPLHF. The CDR3 bases are TGTGCCTGGAGTGTACAGGGGGAGTCACCCCTCCACTTT.

This clone was recorded a few times. The chain uses TRBV5-1 and TRBJ1-2; D unresolved. CDR1 and CDR2 from the germline V gene are SGHRS and YFSETQ. The CDR3 is made up of 12 amino acids. Between the trimmed V and J ends, which lost 6 bases and 6 bases, there was a span of 12 bases. The CDR3 is CASTPRQDGYTF. CDR3 coding DNA: TGCGCCAGCACCCCCCGGCAAGATGGCTACACCTTC.

J is TRBJ1-1 and V is TRBV19; D remains unclear. CDR1 is LNHDA, CDR2 SQIVND, per germline (reference sequence). V gave up 7 bases and J gave up 1 base, with 10 bases separating them. The CDR3 is 13 residues long. The DNA of the CDR3 is TGTGCCAGTACCCCGGGAGCGAACACTGAAGCTTTCTTT. Protein sequence: CASTPGANTEAFF.

This clone was picked up a small number of times. This sample also contains other DNA sequences that code for the same CDR3. CDR3 residues: CASSQGAYNEQFF. The CDR3 DNA is TGCGCCAGCAGCCAAGGGGCCTACAATGAGCAGTTCTTC. The chain is built from TRBV4-3 and TRBJ2-1; no definite D call. Germline CDR1 is LGHNA and CDR2 is YSLEER. V dropped 1 base and J dropped 2 bases, with 3 bases sitting between them. The CDR3 spans 13 residues.

The chain carries TRBV3-1 (or the pseudogene TRBV3-2) and TRBJ2-7; the match to TRBD1 covers 7 bases. The V gene end was trimmed by 4 bases and the J gene end by 2 bases; junction bases not matched to a gene: 17. This CDR3 contains 18 residues. Looked up from germline, CDR1 is LGHDT and CDR2 is YNNKEL (reference sequence). In DNA, the CDR3 is TGTGCCAGCAGCCCTCCAAGGGGGCAGGGGAAAATTACCTACGAGCAGTACTTC. This encodes CASSPPRGQGKITYEQYF.

The chain recombines TRBV27 with TRBJ2-7; D gene ambiguous. The germline V gene encodes CDR1 MNHEY and CDR2 SMNVEV (reference sequence). Trimming took 6 bases from V and 2 from J, leaving 14 bases between them. This CDR3 spans 14 amino acids. The CDR3 DNA reads TGTGCCAGCAGCTGGAGCGCACAGACCTACGAGCAGTACTTC. Its protein product is CASSWSAQTYEQYF.

The chain uses TRBV4-3 and TRBJ2-2; 7 bases agree with TRBD2. J was trimmed by 7 bases and V by 1 base; bases with no gene match: 9. From germline, CDR1 is LGHNA and CDR2 YSLEER. CDR3 size: 16 residues. The CDR3 reads CASSQGGEGRGGELFF. CDR3 coding DNA: TGCGCCAGCAGCCAAGGAGGGGAGGGAAGGGGCGGGGAGCTGTTTTTT.

The V call is TRBV7-9, the J call TRBJ1-5, with TRBD1 matching over 12 bases. Germline V gene sequence: CDR1 SEHNR, CDR2 FQNEAQ (reference sequence). This CDR3 contains 16 residues. Losses at the gene ends were 5 bases for V and 5 bases for J; bases not matched to a gene: 7. The CDR3 loop reads CASSNRDRGQDQPQHF. The CDR3 nucleotides are TGTGCCAGCAGCAACCGGGACAGGGGGCAGGATCAGCCCCAGCATTTT.

This chain joins TRBV30 and TRBJ2-7, with D perhaps matching TRBD1 (6 bases). The V end was cut by 4 bases, the J end by 11 bases, with 27 bases between. This CDR3 has 15 residues. Per the germline V gene, CDR1 is GTSNPN and CDR2 is SVGIG (reference sequence). In DNA, the CDR3 is TGTGCCTGGACTCCACAGGGTCGGATGCGGCGAGGAGAGTACTTC. Its translation is CAWTPQGRMRRGEYF.

This clone was found once. V gene TRBV6-1 combines with J gene TRBJ1-1; possibly TRBD1 for D (5 bases). The CDR3 totals 14 residues. Germline loops: CDR1 MNHNS, CDR2 SASEGT. V was cut by 2 bases and J by 5 bases, with 12 bases left in between. In DNA, the CDR3 is TGTGCCAGCAGTGAATGGGGGGTAAAAACTGAAGCTTTCTTT. It is translated as CASSEWGVKTEAFF.

V is TRBV6-5 and J is TRBJ2-7, with 7 positions matching TRBD1. This CDR3 has 14 residues. V shed 6 bases and J 2 bases; nucleotides not matched to a gene: 7. CDR1 MNHEY and CDR2 SVGAGI come from the germline V gene. Here the CDR3 DNA reads TGTGCCAGCAGCAAGACAGGGTATGCCTACGAGCAGTACTTC. It codes for CASSKTGYAYEQYF.

The V call is TRBV19, the J call TRBJ1-1; D gene unclear. Germline V gene data show CDR1 as LNHDA and CDR2 as SQIVND (reference sequence). Trimming pared 3 bases from V and 4 bases from J, leaving 3 bases between. This CDR3 has 11 residues. The CDR3 is CASSMSTEAFF. The CDR3 nucleotides read TGTGCCAGTAGTATGAGCACTGAAGCTTTCTTT.

The rearrangement joins TRBV6-1 to TRBJ1-2, with a tentative D call TRBD1 (5 bases). This CDR3 has 13 amino acids. Germline lookup yields CDR1 MNHNS and CDR2 SASEGT. With 2 bases removed from V and 6 bases from J, the gap between germline ends came to 10 bases. CDR3 DNA: TGTGCCAGCAGTGAAACGCAGGGTGATGGCTACACCTTC. It encodes CASSETQGDGYTF.

This clone was seen just once. The chain has TRBV11-3 and TRBJ2-7; D remains unclear. Trimming removed 6 bases from V and 7 bases from J, with 19 bases in between. Germline V gene sequence: CDR1 SGHNT, CDR2 YENEEA. The CDR3 spans 14 residues. The CDR3 nucleotides read TGTGCCAGCAGGCTAGATCATGACTCATCTGAGCAGTACTTC. The encoded protein is CASRLDHDSSEQYF.

The chain employs TRBV6-5 and TRBJ2-5; 7 positions match TRBD1. Germline lookup yields CDR1 MNHEY and CDR2 SVGAGI. The CDR3 extends over 15 amino acids. The V gene end was trimmed by 0 bases and the J gene end by 2 bases; junction bases not matched to a gene: 3. The CDR3 spells CASSYSGQDQETQYF. Here the CDR3 DNA reads TGTGCCAGCAGTTACTCAGGACAGGATCAAGAGACCCAGTACTTC.

J is TRBJ2-7 and V is TRBV13; D is ambiguous. V was clipped by 5 bases and J by 3 bases, with 14 bases between them. The V gene's germline CDR1 is PRHDT and CDR2 FYEKMQ (reference sequence). The CDR3 contains 14 residues. The CDR3 spells CASSLKGAFYEQYF. CDR3 sequence (DNA): TGTGCCAGCAGCCTCAAAGGCGCCTTCTACGAGCAGTACTTC. Full variable domain (rest looked up from reference TRBV13 and TRBJ2-7): AAGVIQSPRHLIKEKRETATLKCYPIPRHDTVYWYQQGPGQDPQFLISFYEKMQSDKGSIPDRFSAQQFSDYHSELNMSSLELGDSALYFCASSLKGAFYEQYFGPGTRLTVT.

J is TRBJ2-5 and V is TRBV2; 7 nucleotides match TRBD2. After removal of 6 bases from V and 5 bases from J, the junction contained 3 bases not matched to a gene. This CDR3 is 12 amino acids long. The germline V gene encodes CDR1 SNHLY and CDR2 FYNNEI. The CDR3 nucleotides are TGTGCCAGCAGGCGGGAGCGGGAGACCCAGTACTTC. Translation: CASRRERETQYF.

V and J are TRBV15 and TRBJ2-5; no firm D call. This CDR3 is 16 amino acids long. Trimming left V 4 bases short and J 5 bases short, with 20 bases between. In germline, CDR1 is LNHNV, CDR2 YYDKDF (reference sequence). The CDR3 nucleotides are TGTGCCACCAGCACCCGAGACCCGACGCCGAGGGAGACCCAGTACTTC. Its translation is CATSTRDPTPRETQYF. The complete variable domain, with remaining parts taken from reference TRBV15 and TRBJ2-5, reads DAMVIQNPRYQVTQFGKPVTLSCSQTLNHNVMYWYQQKSSQAPKLLFHYYDKDFNNEADTPDNFQSRRPNTSFCFLDIRSPGLGDTAMYLCATSTRDPTPRETQYFGPGTRLLVL.

V is TRBV30 and J is TRBJ1-2; 9 bases map to TRBD1. The germline V gene has CDR1 GTSNPN and CDR2 SVGIG (reference sequence). The CDR3 is 15 residues long. J was trimmed by 6 bases and V by 2 bases; bases with no gene match: 10. CDR3 sequence reads: CAWSRPGTGNHGYTF. The CDR3, as DNA: TGTGCCTGGAGTCGTCCCGGGACAGGGAACCATGGCTACACCTTC.

This clone was picked up one time. Germline is not matched at one junction end, which may reflect a read error. The rearrangement links TRBV7-2 to TRBJ2-7; 16 bases are shared with TRBD2. This CDR3 has 14 amino acids. Germline V gene lookup returns CDR1 SGHTA and CDR2 FQGNSA. CDR3: CASSSTGTSGRAVF. DNA of the CDR3: TGTGCCAGCAGCTCCACCGGGACTAGCGGGAGGGCGGTCTTC.

A single count supports this clone. V is TRBV7-9 and J is TRBJ2-2, with D perhaps TRBD2 (5 bases). The CDR3 runs to 13 residues. Trimming removed 4 bases at V and 7 bases at J, with 10 bases between. Germline V gene sequence: CDR1 SEHNR, CDR2 FQNEAQ (reference sequence). The CDR3 reads CASSSSGIGELFF. DNA for the CDR3: TGTGCCAGCAGCTCCTCCGGGATCGGGGAGCTGTTTTTT.

The rearrangement uses TRBV10-3 and TRBJ1-2, with no clear D. The CDR3 loop spans 14 amino acids. V lost 3 bases and J 7 bases, leaving 15 bases between the germline ends. Germline V gene sequence: CDR1 ENHRY, CDR2 SYGVKD. The CDR3 reads CAISDDTSFTGYTF. The CDR3 nucleotides are TGTGCCATCAGTGATGACACATCGTTTACTGGCTACACCTTC.

The genes are TRBV6-2 or TRBV6-3 and TRBJ2-7; 13 bases align to TRBD2. The germline CDR1 and CDR2 sequences are MNHEY and SVGEGT. The V gene end was trimmed by 3 bases and the J gene end by 7 bases; junction bases not matched to a gene: 6. CDR3 length: 15 residues. The CDR3 loop is CASSYRLAGGREQYF. The DNA of the CDR3 is TGTGCCAGCAGTTATAGACTAGCGGGAGGCAGGGAGCAGTACTTC.